This entry lists 27 T cell receptor beta chains sequenced from one sample in a study of blood T cell repertoires in COVID-19. TCRdb's copy holds only in-frame clones and misses some; the assay was immunoSEQ multiplex PCR. The sample contains about 120,000 clones, 65% to 85% of which appear only once. Material: peripheral blood. These receptors came from a woman in her seventies with acute or convalescent COVID-19.

The chain combines TRBV7-3 with TRBJ1-6; TRBD1 is a possible D gene (5 bases). The V and J ends lost 0 bases and 7 bases respectively, with 10 bases between them. The CDR3 spans 15 residues. The V gene's germline CDR1 is SGHTA and CDR2 FQGTGA. The CDR3 loop reads CASSLTAGPNSPLHF. Here the CDR3 DNA reads TGTGCCAGCAGCTTAACTGCAGGGCCCAATTCACCCCTCCACTTT.

The chain is built from TRBV19 and TRBJ1-3; no firm D call. V dropped 2 bases and J dropped 0 bases, with 14 bases sitting between them. The CDR3 is 17 amino acids. CDR1 and CDR2 (germline): LNHDA, SQIVND (reference sequence). Written as DNA, the CDR3 is TGTGCCAGTAGTATAACAGTTTCGGATAGCTCTGGAAACACCATATATTTT. Its translation: CASSITVSDSSGNTIYF.

The rearrangement joins TRBV3-1 (or the pseudogene TRBV3-2) to TRBJ2-1, with 9 positions matching TRBD1. The germline gives CDR1 LGHDT, CDR2 YNNKEL (reference sequence). The CDR3 is made up of 15 amino acids. V lost 4 bases to trimming and J lost 2 bases; unmatched junction nucleotides: 3. CDR3 residues: CASSPGQGPYNEQFF. The CDR3, as DNA: TGTGCCAGCAGCCCCGGACAGGGGCCCTACAATGAGCAGTTCTTC.

The chain uses TRBV3-1 (or the pseudogene TRBV3-2) and TRBJ2-5; tentatively, D is TRBD1 (6 bases). Per germline, CDR1 LGHDT and CDR2 YNNKEL (reference sequence). This CDR3 is 16 amino acids long. V was cut by 1 base and J by 1 base, with 13 bases left in between. For the CDR3, the DNA is TGTGCCAGCAGCCAAGGCGCAGGGGAAGTCCAAGAGACCCAGTACTTC. This sequence encodes CASSQGAGEVQETQYF.

The J gene is TRBJ2-5, the V gene TRBV4-1; D is unclear. The CDR3 length is 11 residues. V lost 10 bases and J lost 4, with 10 bases in between. Germline CDR1 reads MGHRA; CDR2 reads YSYEKL. The CDR3 loop reads CATQLLETQYF. The CDR3 region has the DNA TGCGCCACCCAGTTGTTAGAGACCCAGTACTTC.

As to this clone: This sample includes further DNA sequences coding for the same CDR3. The V and J genes are TRBV5-1 and TRBJ1-3; D is ambiguous. V lost 0 bases and J 4 bases, leaving 5 bases between the germline ends. The CDR3 extends over 13 amino acids. Germline CDR1 is SGHRS and CDR2 is YFSETQ. As DNA, the CDR3 is TGCGCCAGCAGCTTGGGAGGGGGAAACACCATATATTTT. Protein: CASSLGGGNTIYF.

The gene calls are TRBV19 and TRBJ1-4, with 7 nucleotides matching TRBD1. The germline V gene encodes CDR1 LNHDA and CDR2 SQIVND (reference sequence). This CDR3 is 12 amino acids long. Unmatched junction bases numbered 4, after V lost 5 bases and J lost 10 bases. The CDR3 DNA sequence: TGTGCCAGTAGTTCGACAGGGAGAAAACTGTTTTTT. Its protein product is CASSSTGRKLFF.

This clone was observed a single time. The J gene is TRBJ2-5, the V gene TRBV5-6; 14 bases align to TRBD2. The V segment lost 4 bases and the J segment 2 bases; nucleotides outside the gene matches: 4. This CDR3 is 16 amino acids long. CDR1 is SGHDT and CDR2 is YYEEEE in the germline V gene. CDR3: CASSAGLAGGQETQYF. In nucleotides, the CDR3 is TGTGCCAGCAGCGCAGGACTAGCGGGGGGACAAGAGACCCAGTACTTC.

V gene TRBV11-2 combines with J gene TRBJ1-6; weak D call: TRBD1 (6 bases). Germline loops: CDR1 SGHAT, CDR2 FQNNGV. Trimming pared 7 bases from V and 4 bases from J, leaving 14 bases between. This CDR3 spans 15 amino acids. CDR3 amino acids: CASTPTGIYNSPLHF. The CDR3 coding sequence is TGTGCCAGCACCCCGACAGGAATTTATAATTCACCCCTCCACTTT.

The chain carries TRBV3-1 (or the pseudogene TRBV3-2) and TRBJ2-1; D uncertain. The CDR3 is 12 residues long. CDR1 and CDR2 (germline): LGHDT, YNNKEL (reference sequence). With 4 bases removed from V and 3 bases from J, the gap between germline ends came to 4 bases. This chain's CDR3 is CASSLNYNEQFF. As DNA, the CDR3 is TGTGCCAGCAGCCTCAACTACAATGAGCAGTTCTTC.

This chain links TRBV20-1 with TRBJ2-1; the D gene is possibly TRBD2 (6 bases). The germline V gene has CDR1 DFQATT and CDR2 SNEGSKA (reference sequence). CDR3 length: 10 residues. Trimming took off 6 bases at V and 8 bases at J, with 8 bases between the two ends. Here the CDR3 DNA reads TGCAGTGCCGGGGAGGATGAGCAGTTCTTC. This gives the protein CSAGEDEQFF.

The chain has TRBV7-9 and TRBJ2-1; a possible D gene is TRBD1 (6 bases). The CDR3 contains 14 residues. The V gene lost 3 bases and the J gene lost 6 bases, with 12 bases spanning the gap. Germline loops: CDR1 SEHNR, CDR2 FQNEAQ (reference sequence). The CDR3 loop is CASSLSGVGNEQFF. CDR3 DNA sequence: TGTGCCAGCAGCTTGTCAGGGGTCGGCAATGAGCAGTTCTTC.

The chain couples TRBV30 to TRBJ1-5, with TRBD1 identical over 8 bases. The junction had 7 bases not matched to a gene; V was cut back by 0 bases and J by 6 bases. Germline values: CDR1 GTSNPN, CDR2 SVGIG (reference sequence). This CDR3 region has 15 residues. CDR3 nucleotide sequence: TGTGCCTGGAGTGTATTACCAGGGGGCGGTCAGCCCCAGCATTTT. It encodes CAWSVLPGGGQPQHF.

This chain links TRBV5-1 with TRBJ2-5, with 9 bases lining up with TRBD1. The CDR3 spans 16 residues. J was trimmed by 5 bases and V by 4 bases; bases with no gene match: 12. CDR1 SGHRS and CDR2 YFSETQ come from the germline V gene. CDR3 bases: TGCGCCAGCAGCGCGGGGCAGGGACAGGGCTTGGAGACCCAGTACTTC. Translated: CASSAGQGQGLETQYF.

This rearrangement joins TRBV5-1 to TRBJ1-5; weak D call: TRBD1 (6 bases). Per germline, CDR1 SGHRS and CDR2 YFSETQ. Trimming shortened V by 7 bases and J by 4 bases, and 15 bases separated the two germline ends. The CDR3 sequence is 14 residues long. The chain's CDR3 is CASARTTGNQPQHF. The DNA for the CDR3 is TGCGCCAGCGCCCGGACCACAGGGAATCAGCCCCAGCATTTT.

This clone was picked up a small number of times. This sequence joins TRBV2 and TRBJ1-1, with TRBD1 identical over 8 bases. This CDR3 is 14 amino acids long. Trimming cost V 4 bases and J 4 bases; bases outside gene matches: 5. Germline CDR1 is SNHLY and CDR2 is FYNNEI. The DNA for the CDR3 is TGTGCCAGCAGTGTACAGGGGGTGAGCACTGAAGCTTTCTTT. It codes for CASSVQGVSTEAFF.

This clone was counted between two and nine times. The chain employs TRBV5-6 and TRBJ1-2; D call uncertain. Germline loops: CDR1 SGHDT, CDR2 YYEEEE. Trimming stripped 0 bases from V and 6 bases from J, with 12 bases between. The CDR3 totals 14 residues. CDR3: CASSLATRVDGYTF. Here the CDR3 DNA reads TGTGCCAGCAGCTTGGCGACGCGGGTGGATGGCTACACCTTC.

This chain links TRBV27 with TRBJ2-3; tentative D call: TRBD1 (5 bases). Germline CDR1 and CDR2: MNHEY and SMNVEV (reference sequence). The ends were cut back, 2 bases at V and 2 bases at J, with 8 bases in the middle. The CDR3 loop spans 14 amino acids. The CDR3 protein is CASSLQGYTDTQYF. CDR3 nucleotide sequence: TGTGCCAGCAGTTTACAGGGCTACACAGATACGCAGTATTTT.

This chain links TRBV11-1 with TRBJ1-2; D might be TRBD1 (6 bases). Germline CDR1 and CDR2: SGHAT and FQDESV (reference sequence). V lost 5 bases and J lost 6, with 13 bases in between. The CDR3 loop spans 13 amino acids. The CDR3 DNA reads TGTGCCAGCAGCGCAGGGGTTTTGGATGGCTACACCTTC. Residues: CASSAGVLDGYTF.

The CDR3 DNA reads TGTGCCAGTAGTATAGATCAGGGGTTCGGCGGAAACATTCAGTACTTC. Protein sequence: CASSIDQGFGGNIQYF. The chain is built from TRBV19 and TRBJ2-4; D might be TRBD1 (6 bases). V was cut by 0 bases and J by 6 bases, with 15 bases left in between. CDR1 is LNHDA and CDR2 is SQIVND in the germline V gene (reference sequence). This CDR3 is built from 16 residues.

V and J are TRBV7-9 and TRBJ1-1, with TRBD1 matching over 11 bases. With V trimmed by 1 base and J by 10 bases, 5 bases remained unmatched. Germline lookup yields CDR1 SEHNR and CDR2 FQNEAQ (reference sequence). The CDR3 length is 14 residues. CDR3 nucleotide sequence: TGTGCCAGCAGCTTAGACCGGACAGGGGGCAGAGCTTTCTTT. It yields the protein CASSLDRTGGRAFF.

The J gene is TRBJ1-2, the V gene TRBV12-3 or TRBV12-4; D possibly corresponds to TRBD1 (5 bases). The ends were cut back, 6 bases at V and 8 bases at J, with 16 bases in the middle. This CDR3 is built from 13 residues. The CDR3, as DNA: TGTGCCAGCAGACCTGGGGCAGGAGAGGGCTACACCTTC. As protein: CASRPGAGEGYTF.

The CDR3 sequence is CASSPRDADEQYV. The CDR3 DNA reads as TGTGCCAGCAGCCCCAGGGATGCCGACGAGCAGTACGTC. This chain links TRBV7-9 with TRBJ2-7, with D possibly matching TRBD1 (5 bases). Germline CDR1 is SEHNR and CDR2 is FQNEAQ (reference sequence). Trimming left V 5 bases short and J 5 bases short, with 13 bases between. The CDR3 consists of 13 residues.

The genes are TRBV18 and TRBJ1-4; D is ambiguous. Germline V gives CDR1 KGHSH, CDR2 LQKENI. This CDR3 has 13 amino acids. V shed 6 bases and J shed 7 bases, with 12 bases lying between them. CDR3 residues: CASSPDFGEKLFF. The CDR3 nucleotides read TGTGCCAGCTCCCCCGACTTTGGTGAAAAACTGTTTTTT.

The J gene is TRBJ2-5, the V gene TRBV5-1, with D unclear. Trimming removed 4 bases from V and 5 bases from J, with 6 bases in between. There are 11 residues in the CDR3. The germline V gene encodes CDR1 SGHRS and CDR2 YFSETQ. Here the CDR3 reads CASSEEETQYF. CDR3 sequence (DNA): TGCGCCAGCAGCGAGGAGGAGACCCAGTACTTC.

V is TRBV7-2 and J is TRBJ2-1, with D possibly matching TRBD2 (6 bases). V shed 1 base and J shed 3 bases, with 10 bases lying between them. CDR1 SGHTA and CDR2 FQGNSA come from the germline V gene. This CDR3 spans 15 amino acids. The CDR3 reads CASSLGVGGYNEQFF. The CDR3 region has the DNA TGTGCCAGCAGCTTAGGGGTGGGGGGCTACAATGAGCAGTTCTTC.

The CDR3 DNA sequence: TGTGCCAGCAGGCGGGAGGTCGTCACTGAAGCTTTCTTT. Protein sequence: CASRREVVTEAFF. This chain joins TRBV6-4 and TRBJ1-1; D unclear. V was shortened by 6 bases and J by 4 bases, with 12 bases between the two germline ends. The CDR3 runs 13 residues. Germline CDR1 is MRHNA and CDR2 is SNTAGT.